The present T cell receptor (beta chain) was sequenced within a study of sequential checkpoint blockade in melanoma. Sequencing used immunoSEQ multiplex PCR; TCRdb keeps in-frame clones, though not all of them. The table lists roughly 20,000 clones, just under 75% of them singletons. Sample treatment: randomized to nivolumab then ipilimumab (arm A) or the reverse (arm B). The CDR3 runs to 13 residues. The V and J ends lost 1 base and 2 bases respectively, with 6 bases between them. Germline V gives CDR1 SEHNR, CDR2 FQNEAQ (reference sequence). The input for sequencing was CD8+ T cells sorted from blood (inferred from file names), taken from a patient given nivolumab and ipilimumab in sequence. V gene TRBV7-9 combines with J gene TRBJ2-7; weak D call: TRBD1 (5 bases). The clonotype originates from a human donor with melanoma. This chain's CDR3 is CASSLGRAYEQYF. Written as DNA, the CDR3 is TGTGCCAGCAGCTTAGGCAGGGCCTACGAGCAGTACTTC.